This TCR beta chain was sequenced in a study of T-cell memory formation after mild COVID-19. Study-wide points: CD4/CD8 balance held among clones contracting day 15 to 85, and later expanders leaned CD4+. SARS-CoV-2 specificity was not confirmed for second-wave clones peaking on day 37.

Researchers used 5'RACE with constant-segment primers to make TCR alpha and TCR beta cDNA libraries that carry sample barcodes and UMIs. TCRdb used MiXCR to reprocess the 5' RACE reads, holding one entry per CDR3 protein. The repertoire includes about 320,000 distinct CDR3 sequences, 13% to 15% of them detected once, and roughly 23% sits in the top ten. Looked up from germline, CDR1 is SGHRS and CDR2 is YFSETQ. V gave up 0 bases and J gave up 11 bases; unmatched junction bases: 6. The length of the CDR3 is 15 residues. The table lists this clonotype with a few counts. The antigen is unknown. The chain has TRBV5-1 and TRBJ1-5; 12 positions agree with TRBD1. The TCR sequence derives from a man aged 18 to 30 who had mild COVID-19 (a few samples of this study predate the infection). Cell type and time point are not known. Sample: PBMCs or a T cell subset sorted from them (not recorded which). Here the CDR3 reads CASSLDGTGGEAQHF. The CDR3 nucleotides are TGCGCCAGCAGCTTGGACGGGACAGGGGGCGAAGCCCAGCATTTT.